One and the same sample provided the 23 T cell receptor beta chains below, sequenced in a study of blood T cell repertoires in COVID-19. Profiled with immunoSEQ multiplex PCR; TCRdb holds only in-frame clones, not every one. The sample has around 200,000 clones, more than 75% seen once. Sequencing input: peripheral blood. The receptors originated from a man between 40 and 49 years old with active or convalescent COVID-19.

The gene calls are TRBV20-1 and TRBJ2-3; 11 positions agree with TRBD2. Germline-derived CDR1 and CDR2 are DFQATT and SNEGSKA (reference sequence). The V segment lost 3 bases and the J segment 2 bases; nucleotides outside the gene matches: 7. This CDR3 comprises 16 residues. The DNA of the CDR3 is TGCAGTGCTAGTGCAAGACTAGCGGGGCTCACAGATACGCAGTATTTT. Amino acids: CSASARLAGLTDTQYF.

Notes on this clone: An end of the junction differs from the germline gene, which may be a read error. The chain links TRBV5-1 to TRBJ1-2, with D possibly being TRBD1 (6 bases). The CDR3 length is 13 residues. The V gene's germline CDR1 is SGHRS and CDR2 YFSETQ. CDR3 sequence reads: CASSPGAAYDYTF. The CDR3 region has the DNA TGCGCCAGCAGCCCAGGGGCCGCCTATGACTACACCTTC.

The chain has TRBV12-2 and TRBJ1-1. TRBV12-2 corresponds to a pseudogene. The CDR3 spans 15 residues. The CDR3 region is CASRYRGTPLQEAFF. The CDR3 coding sequence is TGTGCAAGTCGCTATCGGGGGACCCCGTTGCAGGAAGCTTTCTTT.

J is TRBJ2-3 and V is TRBV28; possibly TRBD2 for D (5 bases). Per the germline V gene, CDR1 is MDHEN and CDR2 is SYDVKM. CDR3 length: 14 residues. The V and J ends lost 7 bases and 7 bases respectively, with 18 bases between them. The CDR3 nucleotides are TGTGCCAGCATGCCCCCCGGAGGAGTCAATACGCAGTATTTT. This encodes CASMPPGGVNTQYF.

DNA of the CDR3: TGTGCCAGCAGCTCTTACTATAGACAGGGTTCCTACGAGCAGTACTTC. Translated: CASSSYYRQGSYEQYF. The genes are TRBV5-8 and TRBJ2-7, with 7 bases identical to TRBD1. Trimming cost V 3 bases and J 1 base; bases outside gene matches: 10. The CDR3 runs 16 residues. From germline, CDR1 is SGHTS and CDR2 YDEGEE.

This chain joins TRBV3-1 (or the pseudogene TRBV3-2) and TRBJ2-7; D is perhaps TRBD2 (6 bases). The CDR3 sequence is 15 residues long. V was shortened by 1 base and J by 1 base, with 11 bases between the two germline ends. Germline V gene data show CDR1 as LGHDT and CDR2 as YNNKEL (reference sequence). CDR3 sequence: CASSQGLARSYEQYF. In DNA, the CDR3 is TGTGCCAGCAGCCAAGGGCTAGCGAGGTCCTACGAGCAGTACTTC.

A word on this clone: At one boundary the junction diverges from the germline segment, which might be a read error. The V and J genes are TRBV5-1 and TRBJ1-6; D is unclear. The CDR3 loop spans 13 amino acids. Germline V gives CDR1 SGHRS, CDR2 YFSETQ. DNA for the CDR3: TGCGCCAGCAGCTTGGAGCATAAGTCACCCCTCCACTTT. Translation: CASSLEHKSPLHF.

The gene calls are TRBV6-1 and TRBJ2-3, with TRBD2 matching 14 bases. V shed 4 bases, J shed 0 bases, and the junction held 3 bases outside the gene matches. The length of the CDR3 is 17 residues. CDR1 is MNHNS, CDR2 SASEGT, per germline. This CDR3 reads CASSGTSGGLSTDTQYF. CDR3 bases: TGTGCCAGCAGTGGGACTAGCGGGGGGCTAAGCACAGATACGCAGTATTTT.

V is TRBV5-4 and J is TRBJ1-2, with D unresolved. Germline-derived CDR1 and CDR2 are SGHNT and YYREEE (reference sequence). Trimming took 0 bases from V and 2 from J, leaving 8 bases between them. This CDR3 has 14 residues. CDR3 region: CASSLEQRNYGYTF. In nucleotides, the CDR3 is TGTGCCAGCAGCTTGGAACAGAGAAACTATGGCTACACCTTC.

This clone was detected once. The J gene is TRBJ1-1, the V gene TRBV4-3; TRBD1 might be the D (6 bases). This CDR3 spans 16 amino acids. The germline V gene encodes CDR1 LGHNA and CDR2 YSLEER. With 0 bases removed from V and 2 bases from J, the gap between germline ends came to 13 bases. CDR3 in amino acids: CASSQEGLGGNTEAFF. The CDR3 nucleotides are TGCGCCAGCAGCCAAGAGGGGTTAGGGGGAAACACTGAAGCTTTCTTT.

The chain couples TRBV7-2 to TRBJ1-2; D unclear. The CDR3 consists of 14 residues. CDR1 is SGHTA, CDR2 FQGNSA, per germline. V was clipped by 1 base and J by 6 bases, with 12 bases between them. Written as DNA, the CDR3 is TGTGCCAGCAGCTTAGGAGGAGGGTTTGATGGCTACACCTTC. Protein product: CASSLGGGFDGYTF.

The V gene is TRBV11-3, the J gene TRBJ2-7; TRBD1 matches at 7 bases. Germline V gene sequence: CDR1 SGHNT, CDR2 YENEEA. The J segment lost 6 bases and the V segment lost 4 bases, leaving 3 bases of the junction unmatched. The length of the CDR3 is 12 residues. The CDR3 here is CASSSDRAEQYF. CDR3 in DNA: TGTGCCAGCAGCTCAGACAGGGCCGAGCAGTACTTC.

The V gene is TRBV24-1, the J gene TRBJ1-2; D not resolved. The CDR3 runs to 11 residues. V was shortened by 12 bases and J by 4 bases, with 11 bases between the two germline ends. Germline V gene sequence: CDR1 KGHDR, CDR2 SFDVKD. The CDR3: CAAPYLYGYTF. The CDR3 nucleotides are TGTGCCGCCCCCTACCTCTATGGCTACACCTTC.

V and J are TRBV7-2 and TRBJ1-2; 8 nucleotides match TRBD1. From germline, CDR1 is SGHTA and CDR2 FQGNSA. This CDR3 is built from 15 residues. The V segment lost 3 bases and the J segment 6 bases; nucleotides outside the gene matches: 9. CDR3: CASSFPGGSLHGYTF. For the CDR3, the DNA is TGTGCCAGCAGCTTCCCAGGGGGCTCTCTTCATGGCTACACCTTC.

The V call is TRBV6-2 or TRBV6-3, the J call TRBJ1-6; TRBD1 aligns across 7 bases. The germline V gene encodes CDR1 MNHEY and CDR2 SVGEGT. V was pared by 4 bases and J by 11 bases, with 14 bases of the junction left unmatched. The CDR3 has 16 residues. Here the CDR3 reads CASSSGQATQDTPLHF. As DNA, the CDR3 is TGTGCCAGCAGTTCCGGACAGGCGACACAAGATACACCCCTCCACTTT.

The chain uses TRBV7-9 and TRBJ1-1, with a tentative D call TRBD1 (6 bases). Germline V lookup: CDR1 SEHNR, CDR2 FQNEAQ (reference sequence). V shed 5 bases and J shed 7 bases, with 23 bases lying between them. This CDR3 spans 16 amino acids. The CDR3, as DNA: TGTGCCAGCAGCCGGCTGACAGGTTCCCATCGAGGTGAAGCTTTCTTT. Protein product: CASSRLTGSHRGEAFF.

This clone was picked up one time. The rearrangement joins TRBV30 to TRBJ1-2, with D possibly being TRBD1 (6 bases). Per the germline V gene, CDR1 is GTSNPN and CDR2 is SVGIG (reference sequence). CDR3 length: 14 residues. The V end lost 2 bases, the J end lost 1 base, and 11 bases lay between the germline ends. The CDR3 nucleotides read TGTGCCTGGAGTTTGAAGGGGGATAACTATGGCTACACCTTC. It yields the protein CAWSLKGDNYGYTF.

This rearrangement joins TRBV7-8 to TRBJ1-1; D remains ambiguous. In germline, CDR1 is SGHVS, CDR2 FQNEAQ. Trimming removed 3 bases from V and 4 bases from J, with 18 bases in between. The CDR3 has 16 residues. The CDR3 nucleotides read TGTGCCAGCAGCTTCCTAAGGGAGCTGGATATCACTGAAGCTTTCTTT. The encoded protein is CASSFLRELDITEAFF.

J is TRBJ2-2 and V is TRBV5-1; perhaps TRBD1 as D (5 bases). The V and J ends lost 2 bases and 3 bases respectively, with 14 bases between them. CDR1 SGHRS and CDR2 YFSETQ come from the germline V gene. This CDR3 has 16 residues. The CDR3 reads CASSLVQGSYTGELFF. In nucleotides, the CDR3 is TGCGCCAGCAGCTTAGTTCAGGGCAGCTACACCGGGGAGCTGTTTTTT.

This chain links TRBV30 with TRBJ1-5, with D possibly matching TRBD1 (6 bases). CDR1 is GTSNPN and CDR2 is SVGIG in the germline V gene (reference sequence). With 1 base removed from V and 5 bases from J, the gap between germline ends came to 9 bases. This CDR3 region has 13 residues. DNA for the CDR3: TGTGCCTGGAGTGGTGGGGGCGATCAGCCCCAGCATTTT. It yields the protein CAWSGGGDQPQHF. Complete variable domain (other parts from reference TRBV30 and TRBJ1-5): SQTIHQWPATLVQPVGSPLSLECTVEGTSNPNLYWYRQAAGRGLQLLFYSVGIGQISSEVPQNLSASRPQDRQFILSSKKLLLSDSGFYLCAWSGGGDQPQHFGDGTRLSIL.

This chain connects TRBV28 to TRBJ2-3, with D perhaps TRBD2 (5 bases). The CDR3 is 15 amino acids. The germline gives CDR1 MDHEN, CDR2 SYDVKM. V shed 3 bases and J shed 2 bases, with 12 bases lying between them. The CDR3 loop reads CASSLVPGITDTQYF. The CDR3 nucleotides are TGTGCCAGCAGTTTGGTTCCGGGGATCACAGATACGCAGTATTTT.

This clone was seen once. In the same sample, other DNA sequences code for this CDR3. The V gene is TRBV9, the J gene TRBJ1-2; TRBD1 matches at 7 bases. The CDR3 is 18 residues long. V was clipped by 0 bases and J by 4 bases; unmatched bases: 15. CDR1 is SGDLS and CDR2 is YYNGEE in the germline V gene. CDR3 coding DNA: TGTGCCAGCAGCGTAGCCCCGGTGGGGACAGACCAAGGCTATGGCTACACCTTC. Protein sequence: CASSVAPVGTDQGYGYTF.

The rearrangement joins TRBV5-1 to TRBJ2-7, with TRBD2 matching 7 bases. Looked up from germline, CDR1 is SGHRS and CDR2 is YFSETQ. J lost 7 bases, V lost 3 bases, and 16 bases had no gene match. The CDR3 runs to 16 residues. This chain's CDR3 is CASSYQGVREGREQYF. The CDR3 region has the DNA TGCGCCAGCAGCTACCAAGGTGTCAGGGAGGGTAGGGAGCAGTACTTC.